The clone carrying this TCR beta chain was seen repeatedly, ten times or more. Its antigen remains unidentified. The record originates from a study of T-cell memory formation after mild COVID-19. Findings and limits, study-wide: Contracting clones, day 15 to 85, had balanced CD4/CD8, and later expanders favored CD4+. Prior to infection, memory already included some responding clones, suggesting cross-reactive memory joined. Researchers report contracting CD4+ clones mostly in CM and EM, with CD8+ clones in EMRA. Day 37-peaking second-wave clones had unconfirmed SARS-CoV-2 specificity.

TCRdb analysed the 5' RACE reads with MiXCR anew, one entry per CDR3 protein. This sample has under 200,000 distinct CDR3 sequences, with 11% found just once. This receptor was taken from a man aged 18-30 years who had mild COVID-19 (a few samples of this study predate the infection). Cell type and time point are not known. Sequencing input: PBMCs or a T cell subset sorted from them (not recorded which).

The CDR3 coding sequence is TGCGCCAGCAGTTCTACTAGCGGGGGTGAGACCCAGTACTTC. It specifies CASSSTSGGETQYF. V and J are TRBV5-1 and TRBJ2-5, with 11 bases that match TRBD2. V lost 5 bases and J lost 5; bases outside the gene matches: 5. The CDR3 spans 14 residues. Looked up from germline, CDR1 is SGHRS and CDR2 is YFSETQ.